This T cell receptor beta chain was retrieved from a study of blood T cell repertoires in COVID-19. Across the whole study: COVID-19 samples from acute and convalescent phases originated in the United States, Italy and Spain. PBMCs, B-cell-depleted T cells, or T cells were the source of the cDNA or gDNA that made up the material.

Trimming left V 7 bases short and J 10 bases short, with 28 bases between. The CDR3 is 16 residues long. In germline, CDR1 is MDHEN, CDR2 SYDVKM. Original analysis: Quantification of nucleated cells was approximated via reference gene primer amplification. Profiling relied on immunoSEQ multiplex PCR, and the TCRdb table lists in-frame clones only, not all of them. That table supplies the V and J calls and clone size; D and trimming were determined from the DNA. Of about 380,000 clones listed, approximately 88% were seen once; the top ten hold around 1.3%. Sample: peripheral blood. The sequence was obtained from a man aged 40-55 years with acute or convalescent COVID-19. The chain couples TRBV28 to TRBJ1-1, with D possibly matching TRBD1 (5 bases). In DNA, the CDR3 is TGTGCCAGCACCCGGCGCGGGGCGAAAAGAGTTGTAAGAGCTTTCTTT. Amino acids: CASTRRGAKRVVRAFF. Drawing the rest from reference TRBV28 and TRBJ1-1, the complete variable domain is DVKVTQSSRYLVKRTGEKVFLECVQDMDHENMFWYRQDPGLGLRLIYFSYDVKMKEKGDIPEGYSVSREKKERFSLILESASTNQTSMYLCASTRRGAKRVVRAFFGQGTRLTVV.